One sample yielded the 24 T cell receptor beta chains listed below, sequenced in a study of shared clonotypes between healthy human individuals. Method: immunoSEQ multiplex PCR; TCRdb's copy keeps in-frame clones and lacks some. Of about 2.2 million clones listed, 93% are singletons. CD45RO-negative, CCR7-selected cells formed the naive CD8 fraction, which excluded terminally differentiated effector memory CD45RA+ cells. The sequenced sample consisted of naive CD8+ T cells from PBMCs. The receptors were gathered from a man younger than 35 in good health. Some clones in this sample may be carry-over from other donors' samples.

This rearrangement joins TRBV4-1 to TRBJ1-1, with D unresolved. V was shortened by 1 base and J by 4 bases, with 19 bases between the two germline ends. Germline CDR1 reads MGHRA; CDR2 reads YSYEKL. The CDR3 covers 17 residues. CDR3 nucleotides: TGCGCCAGCAGCCAAGTAGTCGTAAGGGCTAGAGGCACTGAAGCTTTCTTT. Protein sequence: CASSQVVVRARGTEAFF.

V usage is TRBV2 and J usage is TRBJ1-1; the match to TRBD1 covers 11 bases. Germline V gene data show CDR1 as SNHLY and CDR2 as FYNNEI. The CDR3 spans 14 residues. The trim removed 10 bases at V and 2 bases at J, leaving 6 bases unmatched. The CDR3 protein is CANMGQGVNTEAFF. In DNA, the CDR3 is TGTGCCAACATGGGACAGGGGGTCAACACTGAAGCTTTCTTT.

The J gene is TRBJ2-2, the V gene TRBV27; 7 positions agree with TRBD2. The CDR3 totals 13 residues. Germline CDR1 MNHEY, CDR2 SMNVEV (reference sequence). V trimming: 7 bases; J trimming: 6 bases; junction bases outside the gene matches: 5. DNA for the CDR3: TGTGCCAGCATGGGAGGGAAGGCCGGGGAGCTGTTTTTT. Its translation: CASMGGKAGELFF.

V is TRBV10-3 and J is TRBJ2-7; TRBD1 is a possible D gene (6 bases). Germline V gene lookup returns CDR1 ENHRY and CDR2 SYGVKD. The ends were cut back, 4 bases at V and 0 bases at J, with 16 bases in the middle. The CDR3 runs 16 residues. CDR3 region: CAISGYTGTPSYEQYF. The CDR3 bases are TGTGCCATCAGTGGCTACACCGGGACACCCTCCTACGAGCAGTACTTC.

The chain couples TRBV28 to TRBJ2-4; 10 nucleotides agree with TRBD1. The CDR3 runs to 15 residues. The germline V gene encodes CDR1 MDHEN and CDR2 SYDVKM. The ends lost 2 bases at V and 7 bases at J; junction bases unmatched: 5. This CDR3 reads CASSLPPGQGNIQYF. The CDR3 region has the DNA TGTGCCAGCAGTTTACCTCCGGGACAGGGGAACATTCAGTACTTC. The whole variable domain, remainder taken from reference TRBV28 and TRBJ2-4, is DVKVTQSSRYLVKRTGEKVFLECVQDMDHENMFWYRQDPGLGLRLIYFSYDVKMKEKGDIPEGYSVSREKKERFSLILESASTNQTSMYLCASSLPPGQGNIQYFGAGTRLSVL.

The CDR3 protein is CASSETVGTLNTEAFF. CDR3 DNA: TGTGCCAGCAGTGAGACTGTTGGGACGTTGAACACTGAAGCTTTCTTT. The chain carries TRBV2 and TRBJ1-1; tentative D call: TRBD1 (5 bases). V was pared by 3 bases and J by 0 bases, with 14 bases between. CDR3 length: 16 residues. Per the germline V gene, CDR1 is SNHLY and CDR2 is FYNNEI.

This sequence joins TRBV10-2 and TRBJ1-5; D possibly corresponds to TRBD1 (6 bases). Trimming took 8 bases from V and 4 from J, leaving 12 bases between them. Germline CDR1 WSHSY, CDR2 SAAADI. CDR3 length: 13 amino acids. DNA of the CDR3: TGCGCCAGCGAGCGGGGGCAGAATCAGCCCCAGCATTTT. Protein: CASERGQNQPQHF.

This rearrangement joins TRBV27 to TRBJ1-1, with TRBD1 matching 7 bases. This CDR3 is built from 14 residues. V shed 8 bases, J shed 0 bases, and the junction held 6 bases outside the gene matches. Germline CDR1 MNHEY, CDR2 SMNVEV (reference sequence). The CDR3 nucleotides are TGTGCCAGCCGACAGGGAAATATGAACACTGAAGCTTTCTTT. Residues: CASRQGNMNTEAFF.

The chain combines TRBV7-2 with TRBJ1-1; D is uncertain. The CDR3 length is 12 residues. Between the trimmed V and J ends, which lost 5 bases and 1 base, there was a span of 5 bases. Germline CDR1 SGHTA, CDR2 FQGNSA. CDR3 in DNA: TGTGCCAGCAGCAGAAAGAACACTGAAGCTTTCTTT. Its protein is CASSRKNTEAFF.

As DNA, the CDR3 is TGCGCCAGCAGCCGAGCGGGCAGGCGGGAGGCTGAAGCTTTCTTT. Amino acids: CASSRAGRREAEAFF. This chain connects TRBV4-1 to TRBJ1-1; no clear D. This CDR3 is built from 15 residues. In germline, CDR1 is MGHRA, CDR2 YSYEKL. Trimming pared 4 bases from V and 6 bases from J, leaving 18 bases between.

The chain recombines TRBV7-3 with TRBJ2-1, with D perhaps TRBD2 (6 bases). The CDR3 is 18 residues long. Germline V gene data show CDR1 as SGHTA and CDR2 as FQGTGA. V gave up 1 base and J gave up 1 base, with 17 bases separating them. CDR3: CASSLIREAGRSYNEQFF. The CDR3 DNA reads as TGTGCCAGCAGCTTAATCCGTGAGGCGGGACGATCCTACAATGAGCAGTTCTTC. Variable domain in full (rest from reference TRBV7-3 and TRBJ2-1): GAGVSQTPSNKVTEKGKYVELRCDPISGHTALYWYRQSLGQGPEFLIYFQGTGAADDSGLPNDRFFAVRPEGSVSTLKIQRTERGDSAVYLCASSLIREAGRSYNEQFFGPGTRLTVL.

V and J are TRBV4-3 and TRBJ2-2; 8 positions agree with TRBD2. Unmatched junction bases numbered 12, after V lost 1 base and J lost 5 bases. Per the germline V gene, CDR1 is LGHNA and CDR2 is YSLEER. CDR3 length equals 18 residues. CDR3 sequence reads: CASSQVKVLAGKTGELFF. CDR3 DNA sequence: TGCGCCAGCAGCCAAGTGAAAGTCCTAGCGGGTAAAACCGGGGAGCTGTTTTTT.

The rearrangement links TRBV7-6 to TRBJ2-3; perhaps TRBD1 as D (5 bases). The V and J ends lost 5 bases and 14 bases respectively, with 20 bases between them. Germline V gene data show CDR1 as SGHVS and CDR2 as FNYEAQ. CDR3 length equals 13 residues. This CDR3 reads CASSPMGTGQLYF. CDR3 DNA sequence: TGTGCCAGCAGCCCTATGGGAACAGGACAATTGTATTTT.

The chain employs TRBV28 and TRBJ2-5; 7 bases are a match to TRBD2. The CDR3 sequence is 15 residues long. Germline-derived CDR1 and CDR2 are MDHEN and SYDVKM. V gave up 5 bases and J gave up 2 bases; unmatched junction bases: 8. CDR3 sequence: CASSPPRERQETQYF. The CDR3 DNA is TGTGCCAGCAGTCCACCGCGGGAGCGGCAAGAGACCCAGTACTTC.

The CDR3 DNA is TGTGCCAGCAGTTTAGGAGGACAGGGAACCTACGAGCAGTACTTC. It specifies CASSLGGQGTYEQYF. The gene calls are TRBV27 and TRBJ2-7; 8 bases fit TRBD1. The trim removed 2 bases at V and 2 bases at J, leaving 5 bases unmatched. Germline lookup yields CDR1 MNHEY and CDR2 SMNVEV (reference sequence). There are 15 residues in the CDR3.

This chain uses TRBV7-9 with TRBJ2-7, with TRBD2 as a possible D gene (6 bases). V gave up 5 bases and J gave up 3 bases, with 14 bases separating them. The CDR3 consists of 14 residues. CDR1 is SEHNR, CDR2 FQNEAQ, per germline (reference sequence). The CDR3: CASSPGWRVYEQYF. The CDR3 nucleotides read TGTGCCAGCAGCCCTGGGTGGAGGGTCTACGAGCAGTACTTC.

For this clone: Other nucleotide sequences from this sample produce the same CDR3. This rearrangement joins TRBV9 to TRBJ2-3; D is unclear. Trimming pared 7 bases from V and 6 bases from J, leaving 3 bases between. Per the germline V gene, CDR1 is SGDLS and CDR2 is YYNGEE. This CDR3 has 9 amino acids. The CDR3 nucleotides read TGTGCCAGCGGGGATACGCAGTATTTT. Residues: CASGDTQYF.

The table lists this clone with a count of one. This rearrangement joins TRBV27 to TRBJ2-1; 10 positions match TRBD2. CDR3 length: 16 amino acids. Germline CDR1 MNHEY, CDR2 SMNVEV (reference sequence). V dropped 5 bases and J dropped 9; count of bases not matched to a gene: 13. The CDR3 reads CASSLYSSGSRAEQFF. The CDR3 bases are TGTGCCAGCAGTCTCTATTCTAGCGGGAGCAGGGCTGAGCAGTTCTTC.

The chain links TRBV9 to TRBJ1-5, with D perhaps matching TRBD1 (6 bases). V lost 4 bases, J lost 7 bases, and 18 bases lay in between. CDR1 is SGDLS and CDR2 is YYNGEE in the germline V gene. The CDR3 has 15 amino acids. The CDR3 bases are TGTGCCAGCAGCAGAAACAGGGATGAGCGGCAGCCCCAGCATTTT. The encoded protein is CASSRNRDERQPQHF.

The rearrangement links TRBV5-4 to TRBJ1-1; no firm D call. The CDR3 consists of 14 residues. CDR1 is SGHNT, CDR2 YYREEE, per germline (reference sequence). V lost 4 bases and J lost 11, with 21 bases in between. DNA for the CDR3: TGTGCCAGCAGCACAACGACGGAACTTTATGGGGCTTTCTTT. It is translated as CASSTTTELYGAFF.

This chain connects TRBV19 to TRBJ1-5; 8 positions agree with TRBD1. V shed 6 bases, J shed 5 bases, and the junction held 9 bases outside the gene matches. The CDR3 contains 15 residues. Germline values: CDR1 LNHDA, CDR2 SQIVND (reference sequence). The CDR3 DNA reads TGTGCCAGTAGCCGGCCGCCAGGGGGCGATCAGCCCCAGCATTTT. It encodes CASSRPPGGDQPQHF.

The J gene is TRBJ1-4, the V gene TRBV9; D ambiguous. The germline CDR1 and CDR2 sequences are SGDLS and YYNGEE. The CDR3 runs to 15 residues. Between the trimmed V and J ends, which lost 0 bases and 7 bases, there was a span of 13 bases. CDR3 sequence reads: CASSVAEGLGEKLFF. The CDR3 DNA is TGTGCCAGCAGCGTAGCGGAAGGGCTCGGTGAAAAACTGTTTTTT.

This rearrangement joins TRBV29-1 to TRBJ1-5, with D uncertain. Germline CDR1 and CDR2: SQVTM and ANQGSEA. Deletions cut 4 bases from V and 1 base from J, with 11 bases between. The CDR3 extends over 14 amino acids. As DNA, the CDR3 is TGCAGCGTTGGGGGAGGGTTGAGCAATCAGCCCCAGCATTTT. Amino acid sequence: CSVGGGLSNQPQHF.

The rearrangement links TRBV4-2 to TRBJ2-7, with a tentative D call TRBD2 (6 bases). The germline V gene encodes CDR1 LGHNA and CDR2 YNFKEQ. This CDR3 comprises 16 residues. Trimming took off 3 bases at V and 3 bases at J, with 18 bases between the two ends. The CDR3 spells CASSQGGRPGVYEQYF. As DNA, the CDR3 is TGTGCCAGCAGCCAGGGGGGACGGCCTGGGGTCTACGAGCAGTACTTC.